The 14 T cell receptor beta chains below were found in one sample sequenced in a study of OX40 agonist ivuxolimab in advanced cancers. Method: immunoSEQ multiplex PCR; TCRdb's copy keeps in-frame clones and lacks some. Of tens of thousands of clones in the sample, about 90% are singletons; the top ten hold about 4.1%. The starting material was CD4+ or CD8+ T cells sorted from blood, obtained in a trial of the OX40 agonist ivuxolimab. Receptors originate from an adult with an advanced solid tumor such as melanoma, head and neck, liver or kidney cancer.

As DNA, the CDR3 is TGCGCCAGCAGCTTGGGGGGGTACGAGCAGTACTTC. This encodes CASSLGGYEQYF. V gene TRBV5-1 combines with J gene TRBJ2-7; D is tentatively TRBD1 or TRBD2 (5 bases each). CDR1 is SGHRS, CDR2 YFSETQ, per germline. The CDR3 is made up of 12 amino acids. V gave up 0 bases and J gave up 4 bases, with 5 bases separating them.

The CDR3 DNA follows: TGTGCCAGCAGCTTAAGCCTAGCGGAATCCTACGAGCAGTACTTC. It codes for CASSLSLAESYEQYF. The V call is TRBV11-2, the J call TRBJ2-7, with 7 bases fitting TRBD2. The CDR3 has 15 amino acids. The V segment lost 2 bases and the J segment 1 base; nucleotides outside the gene matches: 5. CDR1 SGHAT and CDR2 FQNNGV come from the germline V gene.

The chain links TRBV27 to TRBJ2-3; D is ambiguous. Trimming cost V 0 bases and J 4 bases, with 11 bases left between them. This CDR3 region has 15 residues. CDR1 is MNHEY, CDR2 SMNVEV, per germline (reference sequence). The CDR3 here is CASSLSVGLADTQYF. The CDR3 DNA follows: TGTGCCAGCAGTTTATCTGTGGGATTGGCAGATACGCAGTATTTT.

The rearrangement joins TRBV11-2 to TRBJ2-5, with D perhaps matching TRBD2 (6 bases). Between the trimmed V and J ends, which lost 5 bases and 4 bases, there was a span of 17 bases. CDR3 length: 15 amino acids. Germline CDR1 is SGHAT and CDR2 is FQNNGV. The CDR3 here is CASSPWDGGGETQYF. The DNA of the CDR3 is TGTGCCAGCAGCCCGTGGGACGGGGGAGGAGAGACCCAGTACTTC.

The V gene is TRBV29-1, the J gene TRBJ2-1; D is uncertain. Germline V CDR1 and CDR2: SQVTM, ANQGSEA. V dropped 4 bases and J dropped 0 bases, with 13 bases sitting between them. This CDR3 has 15 amino acids. CDR3 coding DNA: TGCAGCGTTGTGGGTGGGGTAAGCTCCTACAATGAGCAGTTCTTC. It codes for CSVVGGVSSYNEQFF.

The chain combines TRBV6-6 with TRBJ2-1; TRBD2 matches at 7 bases. Germline V CDR1 and CDR2: MNHNY, SVGAGI (reference sequence). V lost 5 bases and J lost 5; bases outside the gene matches: 3. The CDR3 is 13 residues long. This chain's CDR3 is CASSPTSNNEQFF. CDR3 sequence (DNA): TGTGCCAGCAGTCCGACTAGCAACAATGAGCAGTTCTTC.

The V and J genes are TRBV28 and TRBJ2-7; TRBD2 matches 7 bases. After removal of 8 bases from V and 5 bases from J, the junction contained 9 bases not matched to a gene. The CDR3 loop spans 13 amino acids. Germline assignment: CDR1 MDHEN and CDR2 SYDVKM. CDR3 coding DNA: TGTGCCAGCCTCGGACTAGATTTAGACGAGCAGTACTTC. It codes for CASLGLDLDEQYF.

The chain links TRBV27 to TRBJ2-1, with 8 bases identical to TRBD2. Germline V gene sequence: CDR1 MNHEY, CDR2 SMNVEV (reference sequence). This CDR3 spans 16 amino acids. The trim removed 3 bases at V and 4 bases at J, leaving 8 bases unmatched. The CDR3 reads CASSLSSGGLYNEQFF. The CDR3 DNA reads TGTGCCAGCAGTTTGTCGTCGGGAGGGTTATACAATGAGCAGTTCTTC.

This chain uses TRBV6-5 with TRBJ2-1, with a possible D match to TRBD2 (6 bases). The germline gives CDR1 MNHEY, CDR2 SVGAGI. Trimming stripped 4 bases from V and 10 bases from J, with 11 bases between. There are 12 residues in the CDR3. CDR3 bases: TGTGCCAGCAGTTTACCTGGGGGGGAGCAGTTCTTC. Protein sequence: CASSLPGGEQFF.

The chain joins TRBV7-9 to TRBJ1-1; unclear D gene. The CDR3 consists of 14 residues. Between the trimmed V and J ends, which lost 1 base and 1 base, there was a span of 7 bases. From germline, CDR1 is SEHNR and CDR2 FQNEAQ (reference sequence). CDR3 sequence (DNA): TGTGCCAGCAGCTTAGGAGAGTCGAACACTGAAGCTTTCTTT. Encoded protein: CASSLGESNTEAFF.

The chain recombines TRBV4-1 with TRBJ1-6, with 9 bases identical to TRBD1. CDR1 MGHRA and CDR2 YSYEKL come from the germline V gene. Unmatched junction bases numbered 3, after V lost 2 bases and J lost 7 bases. The CDR3 spans 15 residues. CDR3 amino acids: CASSQLQGANSPLHF. The CDR3 coding sequence is TGCGCCAGCAGCCAACTACAGGGGGCAAATTCACCCCTCCACTTT.

In nucleotides, the CDR3 is TGTGCCAGCAGCTTAGGTCCGGGAGGAAGCACCGGGGAGCTGTTTTTT. Amino acids: CASSLGPGGSTGELFF. The chain uses TRBV7-9 and TRBJ2-2, with 7 bases matching TRBD2. Germline values: CDR1 SEHNR, CDR2 FQNEAQ (reference sequence). V lost 1 base to trimming and J lost 4 bases; unmatched junction nucleotides: 6. The CDR3 consists of 16 residues.

The chain is built from TRBV4-1 and TRBJ2-5, with 8 bases matching TRBD1. The junction had 13 bases not matched to a gene; V was cut back by 5 bases and J by 2 bases. Germline values: CDR1 MGHRA, CDR2 YSYEKL. This CDR3 has 17 amino acids. CDR3: CASSSTPRQGPQETQYF. The DNA of the CDR3 is TGCGCCAGCAGCTCTACCCCCCGACAGGGGCCACAAGAGACCCAGTACTTC.

The rearrangement links TRBV29-1 to TRBJ1-2; tentative D call: TRBD1 (5 bases). Trimming pared 7 bases from V and 4 bases from J, leaving 19 bases between. CDR3 length equals 14 residues. Germline-derived CDR1 and CDR2 are SQVTM and ANQGSEA. Here the CDR3 DNA reads TGCAGCGCCCCGGCCGGGGGGGATTTCTATGGCTACACCTTC. Translating gives CSAPAGGDFYGYTF.